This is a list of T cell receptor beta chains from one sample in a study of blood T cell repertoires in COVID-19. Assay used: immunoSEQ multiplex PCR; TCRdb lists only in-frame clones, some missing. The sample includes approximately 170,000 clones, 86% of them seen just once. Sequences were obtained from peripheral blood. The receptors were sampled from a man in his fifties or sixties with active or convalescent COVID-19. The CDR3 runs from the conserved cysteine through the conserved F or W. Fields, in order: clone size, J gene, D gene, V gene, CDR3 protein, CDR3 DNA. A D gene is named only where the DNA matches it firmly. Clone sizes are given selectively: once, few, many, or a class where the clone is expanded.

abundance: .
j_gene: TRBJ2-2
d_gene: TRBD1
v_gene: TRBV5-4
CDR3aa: CASSLEGARTGELFF
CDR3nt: TGTGCCAGCAGCTTGGAGGGGGCGCGAACCGGGGAGCTGTTTTTT

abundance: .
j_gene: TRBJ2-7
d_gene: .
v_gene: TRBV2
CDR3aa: CASSAGLKYEQYF
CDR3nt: TGTGCCAGCAGCGCGGGACTTAAATACGAGCAGTACTTC

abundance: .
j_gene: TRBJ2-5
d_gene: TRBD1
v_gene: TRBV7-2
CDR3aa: CASSFDRVETQYF
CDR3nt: TGTGCCAGCAGCTTTGACAGGGTTGAGACCCAGTACTTC

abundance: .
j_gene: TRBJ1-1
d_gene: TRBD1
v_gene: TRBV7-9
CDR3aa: CASSLDRGDTEAFF
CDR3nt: TGTGCCAGCAGCTTAGACAGGGGGGACACTGAAGCTTTCTTT

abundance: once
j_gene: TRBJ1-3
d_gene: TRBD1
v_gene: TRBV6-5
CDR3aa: CASRRTGAGNTIYF
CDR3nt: TGTGCCAGCAGACGAACAGGGGCTGGAAACACCATATATTTT

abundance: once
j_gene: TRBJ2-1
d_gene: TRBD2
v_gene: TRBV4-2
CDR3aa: CASSPREGNEQFF
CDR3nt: TGTGCCAGCAGCCCGCGGGAGGGGAATGAGCAGTTCTTC

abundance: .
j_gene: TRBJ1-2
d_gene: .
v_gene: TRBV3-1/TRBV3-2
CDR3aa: CASSQDVQAGYTF
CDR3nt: TGTGCCAGCAGCCAAGATGTACAGGCTGGCTACACCTTC

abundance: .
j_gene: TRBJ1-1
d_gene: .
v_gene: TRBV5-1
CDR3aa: CASSFGGGLMNTEAFF
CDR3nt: TGCGCCAGCAGCTTTGGGGGAGGTTTGATGAACACTGAAGCTTTCTTT

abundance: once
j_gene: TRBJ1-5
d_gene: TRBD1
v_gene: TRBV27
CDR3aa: CASRTTGFNSNQPQHF
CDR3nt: TGTGCCAGCAGGACGACAGGGTTTAATAGCAATCAGCCCCAGCATTTT

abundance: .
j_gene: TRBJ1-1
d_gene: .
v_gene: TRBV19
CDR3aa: CASSTMRGGTEAFF
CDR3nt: TGTGCCAGTAGTACGATGCGAGGGGGCACTGAAGCTTTCTTT

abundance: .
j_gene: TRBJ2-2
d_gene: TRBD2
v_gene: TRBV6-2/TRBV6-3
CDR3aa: CASRPSGGELFF
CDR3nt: TGTGCCAGCAGACCTAGCGGGGGGGAGCTGTTTTTT

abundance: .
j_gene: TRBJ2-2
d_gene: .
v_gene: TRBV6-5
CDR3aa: CASGRQAAGGELFF
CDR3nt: TGTGCCAGCGGTCGACAGGCCGCTGGCGGGGAGCTGTTTTTT

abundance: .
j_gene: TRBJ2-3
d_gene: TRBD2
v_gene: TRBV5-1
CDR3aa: CASSSPGLGGFTDTQYF
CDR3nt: TGCGCCAGCAGCTCGCCGGGACTAGGGGGGTTCACAGATACGCAGTATTTT

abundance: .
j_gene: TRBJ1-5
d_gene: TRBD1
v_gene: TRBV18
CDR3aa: CASSQPTGGINQPQHF
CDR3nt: TGTGCCAGCTCACAACCGACAGGGGGAATCAATCAGCCCCAGCATTTT

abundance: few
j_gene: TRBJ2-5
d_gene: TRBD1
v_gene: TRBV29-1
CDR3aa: CSVADRGRETQYF
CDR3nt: TGCAGCGTGGCTGACAGGGGCCGAGAGACCCAGTACTTC

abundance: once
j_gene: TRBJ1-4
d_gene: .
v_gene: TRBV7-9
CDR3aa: CASSFRDIGEKLFF
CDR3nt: TGTGCCAGCAGCTTCCGGGACATTGGCGAAAAACTGTTTTTT

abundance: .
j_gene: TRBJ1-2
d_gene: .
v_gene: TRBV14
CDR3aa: CASSQVLGGANYGYTF
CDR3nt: TGTGCCAGCAGCCAAGTTCTCGGAGGCGCTAACTATGGCTACACCTTC

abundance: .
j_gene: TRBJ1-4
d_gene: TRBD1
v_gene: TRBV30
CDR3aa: CAWSGDRGRATNEKLFF
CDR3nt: TGTGCCTGGAGTGGGGACAGGGGGCGAGCGACTAATGAAAAACTGTTTTTT

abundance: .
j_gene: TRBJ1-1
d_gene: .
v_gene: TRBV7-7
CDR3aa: CASSPLRGNTEAFF
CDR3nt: TGTGCCAGCAGCCCCTTGCGGGGAAACACTGAAGCTTTCTTT

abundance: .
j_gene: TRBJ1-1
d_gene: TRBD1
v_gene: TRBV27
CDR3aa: CASLRQGGSEAFF
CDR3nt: TGTGCCAGTCTAAGACAGGGGGGGAGTGAAGCTTTCTTT

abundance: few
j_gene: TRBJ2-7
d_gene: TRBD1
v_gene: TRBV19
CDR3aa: CASSIPSGQGVHEQYF
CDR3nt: TGTGCCAGTAGTATCCCCTCGGGACAGGGGGTCCACGAGCAGTACTTC

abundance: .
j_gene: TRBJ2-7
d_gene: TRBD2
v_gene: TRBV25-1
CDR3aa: CASKELAGGPGEQYF
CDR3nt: TGTGCCAGCAAGGAACTAGCGGGAGGGCCGGGCGAGCAGTACTTC

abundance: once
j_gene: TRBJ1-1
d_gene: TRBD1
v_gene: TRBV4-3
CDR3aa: CASSQDRQGATEAFF
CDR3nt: TGCGCCAGCAGCCAAGATAGACAGGGGGCGACTGAAGCTTTCTTT

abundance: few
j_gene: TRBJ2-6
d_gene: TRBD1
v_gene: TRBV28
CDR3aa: CASSSGGAGGANVLTF
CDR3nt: TGTGCCAGCTCTTCAGGGGGCGCAGGTGGGGCCAACGTCCTGACTTTC

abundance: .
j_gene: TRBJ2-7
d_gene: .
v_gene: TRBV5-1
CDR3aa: CASSMGLPYEQYF
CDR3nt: TGCGCCAGCAGCATGGGACTGCCCTACGAGCAGTACTTC

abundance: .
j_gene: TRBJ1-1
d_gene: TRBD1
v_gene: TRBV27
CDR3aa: CASSLRQGLNTEAFF
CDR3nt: TGTGCCAGCAGTTTACGACAGGGATTGAACACTGAAGCTTTCTTT

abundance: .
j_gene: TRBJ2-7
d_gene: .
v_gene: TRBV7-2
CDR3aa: CASSLDSSYEQYF
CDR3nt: TGTGCCAGCAGCTTAGACAGCTCCTACGAGCAGTACTTC

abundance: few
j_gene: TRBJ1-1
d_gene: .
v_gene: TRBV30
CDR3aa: CAWTSGIAVNTEAFF
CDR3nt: TGTGCCTGGACCTCAGGGATAGCCGTGAACACTGAAGCTTTCTTT

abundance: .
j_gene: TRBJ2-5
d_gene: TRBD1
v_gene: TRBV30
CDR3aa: CAWKRTGSQETQYF
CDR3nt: TGTGCCTGGAAGCGGACAGGGTCCCAGGAGACCCAGTACTTC

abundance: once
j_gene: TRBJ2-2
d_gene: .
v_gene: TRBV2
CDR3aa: CASSQTPNTGELFF
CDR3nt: TGTGCCAGCAGTCAGACACCGAACACCGGGGAGCTGTTTTTT

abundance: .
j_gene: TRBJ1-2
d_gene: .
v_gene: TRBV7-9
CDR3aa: CASRGQTINYGYTF
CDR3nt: TGTGCCAGCAGGGGACAAACGATAAACTATGGCTACACCTTC

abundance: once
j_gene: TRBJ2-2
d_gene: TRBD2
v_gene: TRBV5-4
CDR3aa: CASSSRTSGRVLTGELFF
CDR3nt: TGTGCCAGCAGCTCCAGGACTAGCGGGAGAGTCTTAACCGGGGAGCTGTTTTTT

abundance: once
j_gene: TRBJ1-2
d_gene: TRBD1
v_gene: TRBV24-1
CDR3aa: CATSDAAGGTANYGYTF
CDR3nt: TGTGCCACCAGTGATGCGGCGGGCGGGACAGCTAACTATGGCTACACCTTC

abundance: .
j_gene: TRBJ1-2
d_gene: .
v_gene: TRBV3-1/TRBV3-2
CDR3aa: CASSQDGGGSNYGYTF
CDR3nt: TGTGCCAGCAGCCAAGATGGGGGGGGTTCTAACTATGGCTACACCTTC

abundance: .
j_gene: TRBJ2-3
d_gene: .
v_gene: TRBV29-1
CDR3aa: CSVEGGADTQYF
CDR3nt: TGCAGCGTTGAGGGCGGGGCAGATACGCAGTATTTT

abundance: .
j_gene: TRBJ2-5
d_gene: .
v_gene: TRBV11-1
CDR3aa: CASSSGQQETQYF
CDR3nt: TGTGCCAGCAGTTCAGGACAGCAAGAGACCCAGTACTTC

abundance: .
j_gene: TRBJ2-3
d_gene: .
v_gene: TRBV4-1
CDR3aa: CASSQARSDTQYF
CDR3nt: TGCGCCAGCAGCCAGGCAAGATCAGATACGCAGTATTTT

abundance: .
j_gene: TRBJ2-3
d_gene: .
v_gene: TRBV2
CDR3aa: CASSEAGAGADTQYF
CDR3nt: TGTGCCAGCAGTGAAGCGGGGGCAGGGGCAGATACGCAGTATTTT

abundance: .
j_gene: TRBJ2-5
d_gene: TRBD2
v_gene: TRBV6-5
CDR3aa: CASSYASGGQETQYF
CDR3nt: TGTGCCAGCAGTTACGCGAGCGGGGGCCAAGAGACCCAGTACTTC

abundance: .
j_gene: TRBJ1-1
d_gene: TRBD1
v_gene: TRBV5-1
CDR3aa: CASSLAGQGREAFF
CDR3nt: TGCGCCAGCAGCTTGGCCGGACAGGGGCGGGAAGCTTTCTTT

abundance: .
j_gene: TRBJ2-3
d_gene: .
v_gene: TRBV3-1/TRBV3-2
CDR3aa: CASSQDWAGARTDTQYF
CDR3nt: TGTGCCAGCAGCCAAGATTGGGCGGGGGCGCGCACAGATACGCAGTATTTT

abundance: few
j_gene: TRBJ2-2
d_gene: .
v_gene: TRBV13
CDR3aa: CASSLGVRANTGELFF
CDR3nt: TGTGCCAGCAGCTTAGGTGTCCGCGCGAACACCGGGGAGCTGTTTTTT

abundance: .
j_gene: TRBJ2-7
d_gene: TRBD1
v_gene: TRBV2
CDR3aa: CAGRQGIGEQYF
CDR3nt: TGTGCCGGCCGACAGGGAATTGGCGAGCAGTACTTC

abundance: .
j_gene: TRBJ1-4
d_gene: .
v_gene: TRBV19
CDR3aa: CASTSTDRINEKLFF
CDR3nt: TGTGCCAGTACCTCTACCGACAGAATTAATGAAAAACTGTTTTTT

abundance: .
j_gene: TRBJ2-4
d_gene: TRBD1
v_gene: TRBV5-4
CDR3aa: CASSLAGQGFYIQYF
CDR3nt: TGTGCCAGCAGCTTAGCGGGACAGGGGTTTTACATTCAGTACTTC

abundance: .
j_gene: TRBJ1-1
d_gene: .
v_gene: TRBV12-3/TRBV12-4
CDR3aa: CASSLSKWAFF
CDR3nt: TGTGCCAGCAGTTTATCTAAGTGGGCTTTCTTT